The clone carrying this T cell receptor beta chain was found many times. The antigen remains undetermined. This specimen belongs to a study of CD8 T cells in ankylosing spondylitis. Study outcomes and limitations: What seemed typical of ankylosing spondylitis blood was a TCR beta motif built from several highly homologous variants.

Quantitative 5'-RACE was performed with molecular barcodes, and it yielded the TCR beta libraries. MiXCR, applied by TCRdb to the 5' RACE reads, yields one record per CDR3 protein. This table has about 500,000 distinct CDR3 sequences, roughly 12% appearing once. The CDR3 runs to 12 residues. The V gene's germline CDR1 is LGHDT and CDR2 YNNKEL (reference sequence). V shed 5 bases and J 9 bases; nucleotides not matched to a gene: 4. This TCR was sampled from a male donor with ankylosing spondylitis. The chain carries TRBV3-1 and TRBJ2-1; TRBD2 aligns across 7 bases. The sequenced sample was blood, either unsorted or a sorted T cell fraction (not recorded which). CDR3 sequence reads: CASSVWGGEQFF. CDR3 bases: TGTGCCAGCAGCGTATGGGGGGGTGAGCAGTTCTTC.